This TCR beta chain came from a study of identical twins. In the case of this clonotype: As yet, its antigen is unknown.

Findings of the study overall: There is a chance that invariant MAIT and iNKT cells partially muddied zero-insertion analyses.

TCRdb reanalysed the 5' RACE reads using MiXCR and keeps one entry per CDR3 protein. The sample includes 300,000 to 400,000 distinct CDR3 sequences, around 12% of them seen just once. Each donor was a healthy Caucasian. V was clipped by 3 bases and J by 3 bases; unmatched bases: 3. The CDR3 has 14 residues. Germline assignment: CDR1 SGHRS and CDR2 YFSETQ. These data were likewise used in another study, on yellow fever vaccine responses in identical twins. That report adds: Among the twins, the vaccine T cell response reportedly seemed partly convergent and partly personalized.

This sequence originates from a woman aged 18-30 years in good health. Input material: CD8+ T cells sorted from blood. The chain employs TRBV5-1 and TRBJ2-3; 8 nucleotides match TRBD2. Here the CDR3 DNA reads TGCGCCAGCAGCTCTCCGGGAGGGACAGATACGCAGTATTTT. Translating gives CASSSPGGTDTQYF.